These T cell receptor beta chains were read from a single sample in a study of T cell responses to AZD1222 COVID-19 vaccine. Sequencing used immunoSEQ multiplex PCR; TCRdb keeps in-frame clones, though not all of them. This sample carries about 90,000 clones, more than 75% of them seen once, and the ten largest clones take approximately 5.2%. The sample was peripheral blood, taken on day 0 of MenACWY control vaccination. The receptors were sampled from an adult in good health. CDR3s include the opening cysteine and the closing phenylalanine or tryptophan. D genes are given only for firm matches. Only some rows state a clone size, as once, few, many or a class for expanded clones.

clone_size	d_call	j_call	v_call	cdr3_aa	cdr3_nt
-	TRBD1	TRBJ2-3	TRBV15	CATSRDRGRTDTQYF	TGTGCCACCAGCAGGGACAGGGGGCGCACAGATACGCAGTATTTT
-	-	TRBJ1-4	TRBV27	CASSEGGGKLFF	TGTGCCAGCAGTGAGGGGGGGGGAAAACTGTTTTTT
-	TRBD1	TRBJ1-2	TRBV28	CASKPGGLHYGYTF	TGTGCCAGCAAACCAGGGGGATTGCACTATGGCTACACCTTC
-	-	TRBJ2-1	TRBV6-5	CASSSGLREQFF	TGTGCCAGCAGTTCGGGACTCAGGGAGCAGTTCTTC
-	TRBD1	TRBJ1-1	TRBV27	CASSSTGKPGGTEAFF	TGTGCCAGCAGTTCCACAGGGAAACCAGGGGGCACTGAAGCTTTCTTT
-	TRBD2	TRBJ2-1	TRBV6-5	CASSYSSSGGNEQFF	TGTGCCAGCAGTTACTCGTCTAGCGGAGGCAATGAGCAGTTCTTC
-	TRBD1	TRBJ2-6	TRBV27	CASSAYDRGLAGANVLTF	TGTGCCAGCAGCGCATACGACAGGGGGCTCGCTGGGGCCAACGTCCTGACTTTC
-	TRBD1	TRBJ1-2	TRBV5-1	CASSLDGTADYTF	TGCGCCAGCAGCTTGGATGGGACAGCCGACTACACCTTC
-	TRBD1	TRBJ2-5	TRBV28	CASSPYPTMGQQETQYF	TGTGCCAGCAGTCCCTACCCAACAATGGGACAGCAAGAGACCCAGTACTTC
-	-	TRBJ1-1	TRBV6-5	CASRGMRVNTEAFF	TGTGCCAGCAGGGGGATGCGGGTGAACACTGAAGCTTTCTTT
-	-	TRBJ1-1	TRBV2	CASSSNWGHTEAFF	TGTGCCAGCAGTTCAAACTGGGGGCATACTGAAGCTTTCTTT
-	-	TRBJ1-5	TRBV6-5	CASRPRGLNQPQHF	TGTGCCAGCAGACCCAGGGGCCTCAATCAGCCCCAGCATTTT
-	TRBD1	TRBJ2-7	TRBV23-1	CASSRRDRVYEQYF	TGCGCCAGCAGTCGCCGGGACAGGGTTTACGAGCAGTACTTC
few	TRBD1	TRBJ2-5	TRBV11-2	CASSLDSNRGEEETQYF	TGTGCCAGCAGCTTAGATAGTAACAGGGGGGAGGAAGAGACCCAGTACTTC
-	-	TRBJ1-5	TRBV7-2	CASSLVGTAAGNQPQHF	TGTGCCAGCAGCTTAGTTGGCACCGCCGCGGGCAATCAGCCCCAGCATTTT